The 23 T cell receptor beta chains below come from one sample, sequenced in a study of CD8 T cells in ankylosing spondylitis. Study observations and caveats: Seemingly distinctive of ankylosing spondylitis blood was a TCR beta motif formed by eight highly homologous variants.

Each CDR3 protein gets one entry after TCRdb re-called the 5' RACE reads with MiXCR. The sample yields about 440,000 distinct CDR3 sequences, over 15% seen once. No antigen is known for these receptors. Sequencing was carried out using blood, either unsorted or a sorted T cell fraction (not recorded which). These receptors all stem from a male donor with ankylosing spondylitis.

The chain carries TRBV12-3 or TRBV12-4 and TRBJ1-1; D is ambiguous. The CDR3 spans 13 residues. The V end lost 2 bases, the J end lost 2 bases, and 6 bases lay between the germline ends. CDR3 nucleotide sequence: TGTGCCAGCAGTTTACTACAAAACACTGAAGCTTTCTTT. It specifies CASSLLQNTEAFF.

This clonotype was recorded a few times. This chain links TRBV12-3 or TRBV12-4 with TRBJ1-1, with TRBD1 identical over 7 bases. V lost 4 bases and J lost 10; bases outside the gene matches: 3. The length of the CDR3 is 11 residues. The CDR3 DNA follows: TGTGCCAGCAGTTCACAGGGGCTAGCTTTCTTT. Encoded protein: CASSSQGLAFF.

This chain joins TRBV29-1 and TRBJ2-2; either TRBD1 or TRBD2 may fit D (5 bases each). Per the germline V gene, CDR1 is SQVTM and CDR2 is ANQGSEA. Trimming left V 3 bases short and J 7 bases short, with 15 bases between. There are 14 residues in the CDR3. The CDR3 loop is CSVEQKGSIGELFF. Here the CDR3 DNA reads TGCAGCGTTGAGCAAAAGGGGAGTATCGGGGAGCTGTTTTTT.

The table lists this clonotype with a few counts. This chain links TRBV4-3 with TRBJ2-7; 8 bases fit TRBD2. V shed 0 bases, J shed 2 bases, and the junction held 9 bases outside the gene matches. The CDR3 length is 17 residues. Germline-derived CDR1 and CDR2 are LGHNA and YSLEER. The CDR3 protein is CASSQDPAGVFPYEQYF. CDR3 DNA: TGCGCCAGCAGCCAAGATCCAGCGGGAGTTTTCCCCTACGAGCAGTACTTC.

This clonotype has just a few counts. The V and J genes are TRBV20-1 and TRBJ2-2; a weak D match, TRBD2 (5 bases). Trimming removed 7 bases from V and 1 base from J, with 19 bases in between. The CDR3 is 16 amino acids. The V gene's germline CDR1 is DFQATT and CDR2 SNEGSKA (reference sequence). In DNA, the CDR3 is TGCAGTGTATTACCTGGGAGCCAGAAGAACACCGGGGAGCTGTTTTTT. It translates to CSVLPGSQKNTGELFF.

This clonotype was observed a handful of times. The chain joins TRBV5-1 to TRBJ2-2; D is undetermined. The CDR3 runs 16 residues. Germline V lookup: CDR1 SGHRS, CDR2 YFSETQ. V was cut by 0 bases and J by 2 bases, with 11 bases left in between. The CDR3 spells CASSLVPGPNTGELFF. Here the CDR3 DNA reads TGCGCCAGCAGCTTGGTTCCGGGCCCTAACACCGGGGAGCTGTTTTTT.

This clonotype was seen a few times. The rearrangement links TRBV5-1 to TRBJ2-2; D perhaps matches TRBD1 (6 bases). Trimming stripped 0 bases from V and 1 base from J, with 7 bases between. The CDR3 has 15 amino acids. Germline values: CDR1 SGHRS, CDR2 YFSETQ. CDR3 residues: CASSLEDRNTGELFF. The CDR3 region has the DNA TGCGCCAGCAGCTTGGAGGACAGGAACACCGGGGAGCTGTTTTTT.

The V and J genes are TRBV15 and TRBJ2-3; TRBD1 aligns across 7 bases. Germline assignment: CDR1 LNHNV and CDR2 YYDKDF (reference sequence). The CDR3 contains 15 residues. V trimming: 1 base; J trimming: 1 base; junction bases outside the gene matches: 2. CDR3 loop: CATSRGDSGTDTQYF. Here the CDR3 DNA reads TGTGCCACCAGCAGAGGGGACAGTGGCACAGATACGCAGTATTTT.

The CDR3 DNA sequence: TGTGCCAGCAGCGCAGGACTAGCGGGAGCCCTTGAGCAGTTCTTC. The encoded protein is CASSAGLAGALEQFF. This chain joins TRBV7-2 and TRBJ2-1, with 13 bases aligning to TRBD2. The CDR3 has 15 residues. The germline gives CDR1 SGHTA, CDR2 FQGNSA. The J segment lost 9 bases and the V segment lost 5 bases, leaving 7 bases of the junction unmatched.

V is TRBV10-3 and J is TRBJ2-7, with D unclear. The CDR3 contains 15 residues. CDR1 and CDR2 (germline): ENHRY, SYGVKD. Between the trimmed V and J ends, which lost 3 bases and 0 bases, there was a span of 12 bases. The CDR3 is CAISDGILVSYEQYF. The CDR3 coding sequence is TGTGCCATCAGTGACGGTATCCTTGTCTCCTACGAGCAGTACTTC.

This clonotype was counted only a few times. The chain has TRBV2 and TRBJ2-2; D possibly corresponds to TRBD1 (5 bases). Deletions cut 8 bases from V and 4 bases from J, with 8 bases between. CDR3 size: 12 residues. Germline loops: CDR1 SNHLY, CDR2 FYNNEI. CDR3 residues: CASGAGTGELFF. In DNA form, the CDR3 reads TGTGCCAGCGGGGCCGGCACCGGGGAGCTGTTTTTT.

The chain has TRBV29-1 and TRBJ1-5; 9 nucleotides align to TRBD1. This CDR3 comprises 14 residues. CDR1 and CDR2 from the germline V gene are SQVTM and ANQGSEA. V was pared by 5 bases and J by 4 bases, with 6 bases of the junction left unmatched. In nucleotides, the CDR3 is TGCAGCGTTCAGGGACAGGGTGGAAATCAGCCCCAGCATTTT. Amino acid sequence: CSVQGQGGNQPQHF.

Only a few counts were recorded for this clonotype. The V and J genes are TRBV5-6 and TRBJ2-7; 8 bases match TRBD2. The CDR3 extends over 16 amino acids. J lost 2 bases, V lost 1 base, and 8 bases had no gene match. Germline V lookup: CDR1 SGHDT, CDR2 YYEEEE. For the CDR3, the DNA is TGTGCCAGCAGCTTGTACCCCGGGACTAGTGCCTACGAGCAGTACTTC. It yields the protein CASSLYPGTSAYEQYF.

The rearrangement joins TRBV27 to TRBJ2-2; D is unresolved. This CDR3 region has 16 residues. CDR1 MNHEY and CDR2 SMNVEV come from the germline V gene (reference sequence). V lost 4 bases, J lost 0 bases, and 12 bases lay in between. In nucleotides, the CDR3 is TGTGCCAGCAGTTACGGCAAGAACTCGAACACCGGGGAGCTGTTTTTT. It yields the protein CASSYGKNSNTGELFF.

This chain uses TRBV7-9 with TRBJ2-7; unclear D gene. The CDR3 runs to 13 residues. Trimming shortened V by 5 bases and J by 7 bases, and 15 bases separated the two germline ends. Germline V gene sequence: CDR1 SEHNR, CDR2 FQNEAQ (reference sequence). The CDR3 spells CASSTYGDVEQYF. Written as DNA, the CDR3 is TGTGCCAGCAGCACCTATGGCGACGTGGAGCAGTACTTC.

Concerning this clonotype: One end of the junction does not line up with germline, which may come from a read error. This CDR3 is CASSLAGPNNEQFF. The CDR3 bases are TGTGCCAGCAGCCTAGCGGGACCAAACAATGAGCAGTTCTTC. This chain links TRBV11-1 with TRBJ2-1, with 9 bases aligning to TRBD2. CDR3 length equals 14 residues. The germline V gene has CDR1 SGHAT and CDR2 FQDESV (reference sequence).

This clonotype was seen more than once but under ten times. V usage is TRBV20-1 and J usage is TRBJ2-3; 7 nucleotides line up with TRBD2. Trimming took 1 base from V and 6 from J; bases not matched to a gene: 7. Germline assignment: CDR1 DFQATT and CDR2 SNEGSKA (reference sequence). CDR3 size: 14 residues. The CDR3 reads CSARGQRGADTQYF. The DNA for the CDR3 is TGCAGTGCTAGAGGTCAGCGGGGAGCGGATACGCAGTATTTT.

CDR3: CASSLPQGVDTEAFF. The CDR3 DNA reads as TGTGCCAGCAGCCTCCCCCAGGGGGTGGACACTGAAGCTTTCTTT. The chain recombines TRBV6-1 with TRBJ1-1; 7 nucleotides agree with TRBD1. This CDR3 contains 15 residues. The V segment lost 6 bases and the J segment 3 bases; nucleotides outside the gene matches: 10. The germline V gene has CDR1 MNHNS and CDR2 SASEGT.

This clonotype was counted a few times. J is TRBJ2-1 and V is TRBV20-1; a weak D match, TRBD1 (5 bases). This CDR3 has 15 residues. Trimming took off 2 bases at V and 0 bases at J, with 11 bases between the two ends. CDR1 and CDR2 (germline): DFQATT, SNEGSKA (reference sequence). The CDR3 spells CSARQGTGSYNEQFF. In nucleotides, the CDR3 is TGCAGTGCTAGACAGGGTACTGGCTCCTACAATGAGCAGTTCTTC.

This sequence joins TRBV20-1 and TRBJ2-5; TRBD2 agrees at 7 bases. The V segment lost 6 bases and the J segment 2 bases; nucleotides outside the gene matches: 9. Germline CDR1 DFQATT, CDR2 SNEGSKA (reference sequence). This CDR3 spans 14 amino acids. CDR3 protein: CSAVGTIGQETQYF. CDR3 bases: TGCAGTGCCGTTGGGACTATAGGACAAGAGACCCAGTACTTC.

The V gene is TRBV2, the J gene TRBJ2-7; D is possibly TRBD2 (6 bases). CDR3 length: 14 amino acids. Germline V gene lookup returns CDR1 SNHLY and CDR2 FYNNEI. Trimming took 6 bases from V and 6 from J, leaving 18 bases between them. CDR3 in amino acids: CASRIIQGLGEQYF. The CDR3 DNA reads TGTGCCAGCAGAATAATTCAGGGACTCGGCGAGCAGTACTTC.

This clonotype occurred a few times. The gene calls are TRBV12-3 or TRBV12-4 and TRBJ2-6; tentatively, D is TRBD1 (6 bases). The CDR3 covers 17 residues. V lost 6 bases and J 0 bases, leaving 15 bases between the germline ends. CDR3 nucleotide sequence: TGTGCCAGCAGAGACAGGCTACTTCGCTCTGGGGCCAACGTCCTGACTTTC. Its translation is CASRDRLLRSGANVLTF.

This clonotype came up a few times. V usage is TRBV20-1 and J usage is TRBJ2-7; 12 nucleotides align to TRBD2. In germline, CDR1 is DFQATT, CDR2 SNEGSKA (reference sequence). V shed 6 bases, J shed 4 bases, and the junction held 10 bases outside the gene matches. The CDR3 runs 15 residues. The CDR3 is CSARPTSGGMYEQYF. For the CDR3, the DNA is TGCAGTGCCCGCCCCACTAGCGGGGGGATGTACGAGCAGTACTTC.